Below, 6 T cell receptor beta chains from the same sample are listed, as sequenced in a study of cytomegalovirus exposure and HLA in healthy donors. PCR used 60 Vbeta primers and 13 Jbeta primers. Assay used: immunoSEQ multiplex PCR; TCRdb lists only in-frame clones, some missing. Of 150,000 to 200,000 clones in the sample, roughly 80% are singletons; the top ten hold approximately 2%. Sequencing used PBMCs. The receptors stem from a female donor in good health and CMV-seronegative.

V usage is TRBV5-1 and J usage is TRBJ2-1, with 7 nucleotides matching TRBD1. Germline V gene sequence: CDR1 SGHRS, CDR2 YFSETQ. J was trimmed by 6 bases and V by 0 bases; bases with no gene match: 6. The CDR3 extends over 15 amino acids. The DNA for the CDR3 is TGCGCCAGCAGCTTGGGACAGGGACGGTTCAATGAGCAGTTCTTC. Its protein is CASSLGQGRFNEQFF.

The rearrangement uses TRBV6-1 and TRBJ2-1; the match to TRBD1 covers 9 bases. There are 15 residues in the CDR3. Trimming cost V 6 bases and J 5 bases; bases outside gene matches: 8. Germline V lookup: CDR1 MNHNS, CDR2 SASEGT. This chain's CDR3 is CASSAPGQGNNEQFF. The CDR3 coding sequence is TGTGCCAGCAGCGCGCCGGGACAGGGCAACAATGAGCAGTTCTTC.

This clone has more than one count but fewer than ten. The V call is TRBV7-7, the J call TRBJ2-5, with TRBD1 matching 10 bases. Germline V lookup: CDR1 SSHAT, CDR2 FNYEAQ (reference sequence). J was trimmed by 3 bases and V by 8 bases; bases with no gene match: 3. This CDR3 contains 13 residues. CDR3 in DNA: TGTGCCAGCGCGGGACAGGGGAAAGAGACCCAGTACTTC. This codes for CASAGQGKETQYF.

Here the CDR3 reads CASSSPGGGEKLFF. CDR3 bases: TGTGCCAGCAGCTCCCCAGGGGGAGGTGAAAAACTGTTTTTT. The chain links TRBV7-9 to TRBJ1-4; 7 nucleotides agree with TRBD1. Germline lookup yields CDR1 SEHNR and CDR2 FQNEAQ (reference sequence). The CDR3 covers 14 residues. V lost 4 bases, J lost 7 bases, and 6 bases stayed unmatched.

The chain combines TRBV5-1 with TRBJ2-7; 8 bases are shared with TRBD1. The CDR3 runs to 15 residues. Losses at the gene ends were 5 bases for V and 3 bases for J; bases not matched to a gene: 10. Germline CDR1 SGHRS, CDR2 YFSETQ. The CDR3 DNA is TGCGCCAGCAGTCAAGAACCGGGACAGGTCTACGAGCAGTACTTC. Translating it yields CASSQEPGQVYEQYF.

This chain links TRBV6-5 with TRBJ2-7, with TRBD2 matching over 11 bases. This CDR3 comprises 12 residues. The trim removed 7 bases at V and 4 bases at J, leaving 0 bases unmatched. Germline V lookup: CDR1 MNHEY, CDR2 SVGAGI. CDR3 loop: CASTSGGYEQYF. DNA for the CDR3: TGTGCCAGCACTAGCGGGGGGTACGAGCAGTACTTC.